What follows is one T cell receptor (beta chain) and its context. This specimen comes from a study of blood T cell repertoires in COVID-19. Study background: Sites across the United States, Italy and Spain contributed samples from acute and convalescent COVID-19. PBMCs, B-cell-depleted T cells, or T cells provided the cDNA or gDNA that made up the material.

Looked up from germline, CDR1 is SGHVS and CDR2 is FQNEAQ. CDR3 length: 18 amino acids. V lost 5 bases, J lost 0 bases, and 19 bases lay in between. Methods used by the authors: Nucleated cell counts were estimated from reference gene primer amplification. The table came from immunoSEQ multiplex PCR; TCRdb's copy has only in-frame clones and leaves some out. Clonal size and the V and J genes are those of that table, whereas D and trimming came from the DNA. The data hold 13,000 or so clones, with 75% to 90% observed a single time. The origin of this receptor is a man aged 80 or over with acute or convalescent COVID-19. Source material: peripheral blood. The genes are TRBV7-8 and TRBJ1-4, with a possible D match to TRBD1 (5 bases). CDR3 coding DNA: TGTGCCAGCAGCCCAACCCCCAGGGTATTCGCAACTAATGAAAAACTGTTTTTT. Translating it yields CASSPTPRVFATNEKLFF.